The rows below give T cell receptor beta chains drawn from one sample of a study of CD8+ T cells in alopecia areata. The method was immunoSEQ multiplex PCR; TCRdb's version includes in-frame clones alone and lacks a portion of them. The table lists about 110,000 clones, 55% to 75% of them singletons. Sequenced input: CD8+ T cells sorted from blood. The receptors were gathered from a human donor in good health. The CDR3 runs from the conserved cysteine through the conserved F or W. Each record gives: clone size, V gene, D gene, J gene, CDR3 protein, CDR3 DNA. The D gene is left open where the match is weak. The size field is filled for only some rows; it gives once, few, many or a size class.

abundance: .
v_gene: TRBV7-6
d_gene: .
j_gene: TRBJ2-2
CDR3aa: CASSFPGRDGELFF
CDR3nt: TGTGCCAGCAGCTTCCCGGGACGGGACGGGGAGCTGTTTTTT

abundance: .
v_gene: TRBV6-6
d_gene: .
j_gene: TRBJ2-1
CDR3aa: CASSYSRQEQFF
CDR3nt: TGTGCCAGCAGTTACTCGAGGCAGGAGCAGTTCTTC

abundance: .
v_gene: TRBV4-1
d_gene: .
j_gene: TRBJ2-2
CDR3aa: CASSWPGPAGELFF
CDR3nt: TGCGCCAGCAGCTGGCCGGGACCTGCAGGGGAGCTGTTTTTT

abundance: .
v_gene: TRBV28
d_gene: .
j_gene: TRBJ2-1
CDR3aa: CASSLGLPGLGNRNEQFF
CDR3nt: TGTGCCAGCAGTTTAGGATTACCGGGACTGGGGAATCGCAATGAGCAGTTCTTC

abundance: .
v_gene: TRBV6-5
d_gene: .
j_gene: TRBJ1-5
CDR3aa: CASSYRSYQPQHF
CDR3nt: TGTGCCAGCAGTTACAGATCCTATCAGCCCCAGCATTTT

abundance: .
v_gene: TRBV19
d_gene: .
j_gene: TRBJ2-3
CDR3aa: CASSITLLRTDTQYF
CDR3nt: TGTGCCAGTAGTATTACTCTACTTCGCACAGATACGCAGTATTTT

abundance: .
v_gene: TRBV13
d_gene: .
j_gene: TRBJ1-2
CDR3aa: CASSPRPHPYGYTF
CDR3nt: TGTGCCAGCAGCCCCCGTCCTCATCCCTATGGCTACACCTTC

abundance: few
v_gene: TRBV11-2
d_gene: .
j_gene: TRBJ1-1
CDR3aa: CASSLDALGTTEAFF
CDR3nt: TGTGCCAGCAGCTTAGATGCCTTGGGTACAACTGAAGCTTTCTTT

abundance: .
v_gene: TRBV29-1
d_gene: .
j_gene: TRBJ1-2
CDR3aa: CSGGDLYGYTF
CDR3nt: TGCAGCGGGGGGGATCTCTATGGCTACACCTTC

abundance: .
v_gene: TRBV2
d_gene: .
j_gene: TRBJ1-4
CDR3aa: CASRSTGSNEKLFF
CDR3nt: TGTGCCAGCAGGTCTACCGGGAGTAATGAAAAACTGTTTTTT

abundance: .
v_gene: TRBV9
d_gene: .
j_gene: TRBJ2-5
CDR3aa: CASSLSGNQETQYF
CDR3nt: TGTGCCAGCAGCCTGTCGGGCAACCAAGAGACCCAGTACTTC

abundance: many
v_gene: TRBV11-2
d_gene: .
j_gene: TRBJ2-2
CDR3aa: CASSRKLNGTLNTGELFF
CDR3nt: TGTGCCAGCAGCCGGAAACTGAATGGGACTTTGAACACCGGGGAGCTGTTTTTT

abundance: few
v_gene: TRBV29-1
d_gene: TRBD1
j_gene: TRBJ1-2
CDR3aa: CSVESVSPSRGYGYTF
CDR3nt: TGCAGCGTTGAGTCCGTATCCCCCAGCAGGGGGTATGGCTACACCTTC

abundance: .
v_gene: TRBV25-1
d_gene: TRBD1
j_gene: TRBJ1-5
CDR3aa: CASSDGDRYYQPQHF
CDR3nt: TGTGCCAGCAGTGACGGGGACAGGTACTATCAGCCCCAGCATTTT

abundance: .
v_gene: TRBV4-1
d_gene: .
j_gene: TRBJ1-1
CDR3aa: CASSPPPPRGLVTEAFF
CDR3nt: TGCGCCAGCAGCCCGCCTCCTCCCAGGGGCTTGGTCACTGAAGCTTTCTTT

abundance: .
v_gene: TRBV27
d_gene: .
j_gene: TRBJ2-2
CDR3aa: CASSLGPSTGELFF
CDR3nt: TGTGCCAGCAGTTTAGGGCCTTCCACCGGGGAGCTGTTTTTT

abundance: .
v_gene: TRBV29-1
d_gene: .
j_gene: TRBJ2-3
CDR3aa: CSVEDRASTDTQYF
CDR3nt: TGCAGCGTTGAAGATCGTGCTAGCACAGATACGCAGTATTTT

abundance: .
v_gene: TRBV15
d_gene: .
j_gene: TRBJ1-4
CDR3aa: CATSRDRDGTNEKLFF
CDR3nt: TGTGCCACCAGCAGAGACCGGGACGGGACTAATGAAAAACTGTTTTTT

abundance: .
v_gene: TRBV4-2
d_gene: TRBD2
j_gene: TRBJ2-5
CDR3aa: CASSQQRGGQETQYF
CDR3nt: TGTGCCAGCAGCCAACAGCGGGGGGGACAAGAGACCCAGTACTTC

abundance: .
v_gene: TRBV15
d_gene: .
j_gene: TRBJ1-6
CDR3aa: CATSRGNSPLHF
CDR3nt: TGTGCCACCAGCAGGGGGAATTCACCCCTCCACTTT

abundance: few
v_gene: TRBV13
d_gene: TRBD2
j_gene: TRBJ2-1
CDR3aa: CASRGAGISPFHEQFF
CDR3nt: TGTGCCAGCAGGGGAGCGGGAATATCCCCGTTCCATGAGCAGTTCTTC

abundance: .
v_gene: TRBV9
d_gene: TRBD2
j_gene: TRBJ2-5
CDR3aa: CASSGGGTQETQYF
CDR3nt: TGTGCCAGCAGCGGCGGGGGAACCCAAGAGACCCAGTACTTC

abundance: few
v_gene: TRBV29-1
d_gene: TRBD1
j_gene: TRBJ2-5
CDR3aa: CSVERTGTGPQETQYF
CDR3nt: TGCAGCGTTGAACGGACAGGGACGGGGCCCCAAGAGACCCAGTACTTC

abundance: .
v_gene: TRBV29-1
d_gene: .
j_gene: TRBJ2-3
CDR3aa: CSVEEPSTDTQYF
CDR3nt: TGCAGCGTTGAAGAGCCGAGCACAGATACGCAGTATTTT

abundance: .
v_gene: TRBV28
d_gene: .
j_gene: TRBJ2-7
CDR3aa: CASSFEDKYEQYF
CDR3nt: TGTGCCAGCAGTTTCGAGGACAAGTACGAGCAGTACTTC

abundance: .
v_gene: TRBV29-1
d_gene: TRBD2
j_gene: TRBJ2-7
CDR3aa: CSATSGVYEQYF
CDR3nt: TGCAGCGCGACTAGCGGGGTTTACGAGCAGTACTTC

abundance: .
v_gene: TRBV6-6
d_gene: TRBD1
j_gene: TRBJ1-1
CDR3aa: CASRPTGRTEAFF
CDR3nt: TGTGCCAGCAGGCCGACAGGGAGAACTGAAGCTTTCTTT

abundance: once
v_gene: TRBV5-1
d_gene: .
j_gene: TRBJ1-5
CDR3aa: CASSSTGGNQPQHF
CDR3nt: TGCGCCAGCAGCTCAACAGGAGGCAATCAGCCCCAGCATTTT

abundance: few
v_gene: TRBV13
d_gene: TRBD2
j_gene: TRBJ2-1
CDR3aa: CASSRRGGPSYNEQFF
CDR3nt: TGTGCCAGCAGTCGACGCGGGGGACCCTCCTACAATGAGCAGTTCTTC

abundance: .
v_gene: TRBV27
d_gene: .
j_gene: TRBJ2-1
CDR3aa: CASSPQGWNEQFF
CDR3nt: TGTGCCAGCAGTCCCCAGGGGTGGAATGAGCAGTTCTTC

abundance: few
v_gene: TRBV11-2
d_gene: TRBD1
j_gene: TRBJ2-1
CDR3aa: CASSGDRAMGQFF
CDR3nt: TGTGCCAGCAGCGGTGACAGGGCCATGGGGCAGTTCTTC